Sequencing of this T cell receptor beta chain was carried out in a study of shared clonotypes between healthy human individuals. The table came from immunoSEQ multiplex PCR; TCRdb's copy has only in-frame clones and leaves some out. Of about 2.1 million clones listed, roughly 93% are singletons. The germline CDR1 and CDR2 sequences are MNHNS and SASEGT. Trimming took 7 bases from V and 5 from J, leaving 11 bases between them. The CDR3 spans 13 residues. Naive CD8 populations comprised CD45RO-negative cells positively selected for CCR7, excluding terminally differentiated effector memory CD45RA+ cells.

This chain joins TRBV6-1 and TRBJ2-2; a possible D gene is TRBD2 (5 bases). The source material was naive CD8+ T cells from PBMCs. The sequence was collected from a man between 18 and 35 years old in good health. Some clones in this sample may be carry-over from other donors' samples. The CDR3, as DNA: TGTGCCAGCACCTCACCGGGGACCGGGGAGCTGTTTTTT. This translates into CASTSPGTGELFF.